This T cell receptor (beta chain) came from a study of cytomegalovirus exposure and HLA in healthy donors. Study-wide points: Per a prior analysis, the majority of TCR beta V segments were productive roughly 87% or roughly 30% of the time. Later, TCR association rates were found to vary by HLA locus, highest for DRB1 and lowest for HLA-C.

This CDR3 region has 16 residues. V dropped 4 bases and J dropped 4; count of bases not matched to a gene: 9. Germline V gene sequence: CDR1 KGHSH, CDR2 LQKENI. PCR primers comprised 60 Vbeta and 13 Jbeta primers. Libraries were prepared by immunoSEQ multiplex PCR; TCRdb keeps only in-frame clonotypes and omits some of them. Of 150,000 to 160,000 clones in the sample, 80% were seen once. A remark on this clone: The target antigen is unknown.

Specimen: PBMCs. The TCR was taken from a man in his thirties or forties in good health and CMV-seropositive. The J gene is TRBJ2-2, the V gene TRBV18, with 7 bases aligning to TRBD2. The CDR3 DNA is TGTGCCAGCTCACTACCGGGACTACAAGGCACCGGGGAGCTGTTTTTT. Encoded protein: CASSLPGLQGTGELFF.